The 11 T cell receptor beta chains below all came from one sample that was sequenced in a study of technical replicates of blood from a few donors. TCRdb's table, derived via immunoSEQ multiplex PCR, lists solely in-frame clones and lacks some. The table shows roughly 59,000 clones, with 70% to 90% occurring only once. Sequencing was carried out using PBMCs. The receptors stem from a human donor in good health. Some clones in this sample may be carry-over from other donors' samples.

The chain employs TRBV18 and TRBJ2-7; 12 bases fit TRBD2. The CDR3 has 15 residues. V shed 6 bases, J shed 0 bases, and the junction held 3 bases outside the gene matches. In germline, CDR1 is KGHSH, CDR2 LQKENI. For the CDR3, the DNA is TGTGCCAGCTCTCCGACTAGCGGGAGCTCCTACGAGCAGTACTTC. It encodes CASSPTSGSSYEQYF.

This sequence joins TRBV5-1 and TRBJ2-1, with TRBD1 identical over 9 bases. The CDR3 length is 16 residues. The ends lost 4 bases at V and 6 bases at J; junction bases unmatched: 11. The germline gives CDR1 SGHRS, CDR2 YFSETQ. CDR3 loop: CASSPVFRDRANEQFF. CDR3 sequence (DNA): TGCGCCAGCAGCCCGGTTTTTCGGGACAGGGCCAATGAGCAGTTCTTC.

J is TRBJ2-2 and V is TRBV10-3; a weak D match, TRBD2 (6 bases). The CDR3 runs 16 residues. Germline CDR1 reads ENHRY; CDR2 reads SYGVKD. Trimming removed 0 bases from V and 5 bases from J, with 13 bases in between. The CDR3 spells CAISESTGVGTGELFF. For the CDR3, the DNA is TGTGCCATCAGTGAGTCGACGGGGGTGGGGACCGGGGAGCTGTTTTTT.

The chain links TRBV13 to TRBJ1-6; the match to TRBD1 covers 12 bases. J gave up 9 bases and V 5 bases, and 2 bases lay outside the gene matches. Germline loops: CDR1 PRHDT, CDR2 FYEKMQ (reference sequence). The CDR3 is made up of 14 amino acids. Written as DNA, the CDR3 is TGTGCCAGCAGCCAGGGACAGGGGGCTTCACCCCTCCACTTT. It translates to CASSQGQGASPLHF. The whole variable domain, filled in from reference TRBV13 and TRBJ1-6, reads AAGVIQSPRHLIKEKRETATLKCYPIPRHDTVYWYQQGPGQDPQFLISFYEKMQSDKGSIPDRFSAQQFSDYHSELNMSSLELGDSALYFCASSQGQGASPLHFGNGTRLTVT.

The chain uses TRBV2 and TRBJ2-1; 10 nucleotides line up with TRBD2. V lost 8 bases to trimming and J lost 5 bases; unmatched junction nucleotides: 6. CDR3 length: 14 amino acids. Germline V lookup: CDR1 SNHLY, CDR2 FYNNEI. The CDR3 nucleotides read TGTGCCAGCGCTAGCGGGGGCCTTGACAATGAGCAGTTCTTC. Translation gives CASASGGLDNEQFF. The whole variable domain, remainder taken from reference TRBV2 and TRBJ2-1, is EPEVTQTPSHQVTQMGQEVILRCVPISNHLYFYWYRQILGQKVEFLVSFYNNEISEKSEIFDDQFSVERPDGSNFTLKIRSTKLEDSAMYFCASASGGLDNEQFFGPGTRLTVL.

The CDR3 DNA reads TGTGCCAGCAGTGACGGCCCGGGACAGGAGTACTATGGCTACACCTTC. Protein: CASSDGPGQEYYGYTF. The J gene is TRBJ1-2, the V gene TRBV6-1, with TRBD1 matching 8 bases. CDR1 MNHNS and CDR2 SASEGT come from the germline V gene. Trimming took 3 bases from V and 3 from J; bases not matched to a gene: 9. The CDR3 is made up of 16 amino acids.

The chain links TRBV19 to TRBJ2-6, with 7 positions matching TRBD2. V lost 1 base to trimming and J lost 4 bases; unmatched junction nucleotides: 10. CDR1 is LNHDA and CDR2 is SQIVND in the germline V gene (reference sequence). The CDR3 loop spans 18 amino acids. In DNA, the CDR3 is TGTGCCAGTAGTATAGGTACAGCGGGGAGTGTAGGGGCCAACGTCCTGACTTTC. It yields the protein CASSIGTAGSVGANVLTF.

The chain uses TRBV27 and TRBJ2-1, with TRBD1 matching over 9 bases. The CDR3 runs to 12 residues. Germline CDR1 MNHEY, CDR2 SMNVEV (reference sequence). The J segment lost 7 bases and the V segment lost 11 bases, leaving 6 bases of the junction unmatched. CDR3 sequence: CAAGQGWNEQFF. The CDR3 DNA is TGTGCCGCGGGACAGGGTTGGAATGAGCAGTTCTTC.

The chain has TRBV15 and TRBJ2-7, with TRBD1 identical over 9 bases. The CDR3 sequence is 16 residues long. The junction had 5 bases not matched to a gene; V was cut back by 0 bases and J by 2 bases. Germline values: CDR1 LNHNV, CDR2 YYDKDF (reference sequence). In nucleotides, the CDR3 is TGTGCCACCAGCAGAGACGGGACAGGGCCCACCTACGAGCAGTACTTC. Translated: CATSRDGTGPTYEQYF.

V is TRBV5-1 and J is TRBJ2-3; possibly TRBD1 for D (6 bases). The CDR3 extends over 15 amino acids. Deletions cut 0 bases from V and 1 base from J, with 9 bases between. The germline V gene has CDR1 SGHRS and CDR2 YFSETQ. As DNA, the CDR3 is TGCGCCAGCAGCTTGGGCAGGGGTGGCACAGATACGCAGTATTTT. Its protein product is CASSLGRGGTDTQYF. The full variable domain, rest sourced from reference TRBV5-1 and TRBJ2-3, is KAGVTQTPRYLIKTRGQQVTLSCSPISGHRSVSWYQQTPGQGLQFLFEYFSETQRNKGNFPGRFSGRQFSNSRSEMNVSTLELGDSALYLCASSLGRGGTDTQYFGPGTRLTVL.

The chain has TRBV4-3 and TRBJ1-2; D unresolved. V was pared by 0 bases and J by 8 bases, with 13 bases between. The CDR3 is made up of 14 amino acids. Germline V CDR1 and CDR2: LGHNA, YSLEER. The CDR3 DNA is TGCGCCAGCAGCCAAGATGAATCACAGTCCGGCTACACCTTC. It codes for CASSQDESQSGYTF.